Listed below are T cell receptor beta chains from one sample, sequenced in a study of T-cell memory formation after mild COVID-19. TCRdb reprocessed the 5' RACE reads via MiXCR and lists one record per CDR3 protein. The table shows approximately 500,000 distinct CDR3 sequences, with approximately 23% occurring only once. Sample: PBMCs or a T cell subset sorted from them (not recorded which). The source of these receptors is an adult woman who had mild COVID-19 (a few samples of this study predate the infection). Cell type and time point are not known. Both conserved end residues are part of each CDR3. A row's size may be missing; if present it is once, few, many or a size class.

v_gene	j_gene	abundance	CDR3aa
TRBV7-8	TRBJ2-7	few	CASSPTRTSDSYEQYF
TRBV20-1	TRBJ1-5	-	CSARDRWVSGLGQPQHF
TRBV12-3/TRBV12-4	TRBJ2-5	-	CASSPALGVKYQETQYF
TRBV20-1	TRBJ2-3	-	CSASYRAADTQYF
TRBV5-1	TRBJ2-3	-	CASSRTVDTDTQYF
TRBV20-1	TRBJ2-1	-	CSANTGTSGLYNEQFF
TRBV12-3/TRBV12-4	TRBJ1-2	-	CASSHRLQSGYTF
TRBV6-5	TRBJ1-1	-	CASSFREDIEAFF
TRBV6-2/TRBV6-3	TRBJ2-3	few	CASSGETDTQYF
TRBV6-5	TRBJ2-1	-	CASSYVLAGNEQFF
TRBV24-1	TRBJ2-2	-	CATAYGGYGELFF
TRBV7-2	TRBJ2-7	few	CASSFGTESYEQYF
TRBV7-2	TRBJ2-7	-	CASSDRGPSSYEQYF
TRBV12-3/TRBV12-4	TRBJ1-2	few	CASSQYPGGPVGYTF
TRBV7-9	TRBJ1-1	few	CASNVYGLGAVEAFF
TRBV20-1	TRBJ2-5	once	CSAAPFRGGEETQYF
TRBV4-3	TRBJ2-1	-	CASSLLGTPGGEQFF
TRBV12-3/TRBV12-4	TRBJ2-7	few	CASSLIGTGENEQYF
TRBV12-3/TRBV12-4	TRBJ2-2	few	CASRSQGATGELFF
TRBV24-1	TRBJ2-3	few	CATSDPLSPSTDTQYF
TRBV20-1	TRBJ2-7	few	CSAVRQEQYF
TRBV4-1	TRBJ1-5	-	CASSQDNRDRGANQPQHF
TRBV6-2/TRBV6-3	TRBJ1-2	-	CASNGRAYGYTF
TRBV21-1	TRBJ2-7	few	CASCTGARGYEQYF
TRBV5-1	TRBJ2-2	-	CASSSEGTTNTGELFF
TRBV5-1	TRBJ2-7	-	CASTLLAGGTYEQYF
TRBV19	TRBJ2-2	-	CASSIIWSELFF
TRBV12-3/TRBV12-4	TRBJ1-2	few	CASSFSILAGDYGYTF
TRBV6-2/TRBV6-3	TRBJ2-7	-	CASSPPTSGSPYEQYF
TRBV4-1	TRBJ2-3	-	CASSGQTPSTDTQYF
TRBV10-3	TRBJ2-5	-	CAISDNSQETQYF
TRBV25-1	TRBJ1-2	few	CASRGRAYGYTF
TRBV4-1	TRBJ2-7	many	CASSFSGGAGDYEQYF
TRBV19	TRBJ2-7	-	CASSMQGGEQYF
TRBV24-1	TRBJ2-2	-	CATSDLGQRNTGELFF
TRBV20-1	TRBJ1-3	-	CSARDKGGSGNTIYF
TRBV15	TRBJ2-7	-	CATSRDPPKGRSSYEQYF
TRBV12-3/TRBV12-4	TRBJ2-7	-	CASSPDRVPAYEQYF
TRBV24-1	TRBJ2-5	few	CATSDFRGGPQYF
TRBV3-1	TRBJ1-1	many	CASSKRNTEAFF
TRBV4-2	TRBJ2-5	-	CASSQDMAGGQETQYF
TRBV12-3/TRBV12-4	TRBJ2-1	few	CASSLLRDSPFF
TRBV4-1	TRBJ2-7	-	CASSQEGRPTYEQYF
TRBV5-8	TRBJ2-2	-	CASSLEVRPGDITGELFF
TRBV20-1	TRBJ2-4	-	CSARAYESSGSPAKNIQYF
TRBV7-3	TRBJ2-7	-	CASSSASGYEQYF
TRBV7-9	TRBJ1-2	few	CASSRDGGNYGYTF
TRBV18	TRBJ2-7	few	CASSPPGRTEQYF
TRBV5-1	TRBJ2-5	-	CASRLAGEGAGITQYF
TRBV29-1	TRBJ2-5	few	CSVEPDRAGSQETQYF
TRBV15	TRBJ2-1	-	CATSRVSGAYNDQFF
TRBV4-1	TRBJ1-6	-	CASSQGQLYNSPLHF
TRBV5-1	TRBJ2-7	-	CASSLAPGQGFPYEQYF
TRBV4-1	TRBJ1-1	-	CASSRVADGEAFF
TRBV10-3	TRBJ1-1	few	CAISGLGTEAFF